This T cell receptor beta chain was identified in a study of response to subunit inactivated influenza vaccine (dated by TCRdb to 2016 to 2019). In terms of the full investigation: The study used deep quantitative T cell receptor repertoire profiling to track responses to a trivalent subunit inactivated influenza vaccine.

As concerns this clonotype: It lacks a known antigen. One junction end does not reproduce the germline sequence, and a read error may be involved.

Overall results and qualifications from the work: It was suggested by the authors that each seasonal influenza vaccination may recruit only a limited number of new T cells.

CDR1 and CDR2 (SEHNR, FQNEAQ) derive from the germline V gene (reference sequence). The CDR3, cysteine through phenylalanine, is 14 amino acids long. Here the CDR3 DNA is all that survives: 42 bases in frame from base 1. Library preparation used RT-PCR. TCRdb lists the instrument as Illumina HiSeq 2500. TCRdb took the public reads, trimmed them with fastp at Q25, ran MiXCR for clone calling and kept in-frame beta chains. CDR3 protein sequences are deduplicated, and each keeps its most common genes and DNA. Within this sample are under 200,000 distinct CDR3 sequences, with more than 10% of them counted one time only. Around 28% of the sample belongs to the ten largest clones. These data were also filed under a second study, of T cells expressing NK-cell markers. Per that second paper: TCR beta cDNA libraries were prepared using 5'RACE template switching, which introduced a universal primer site and unique molecular identifiers. Three sorted T-cell subsets (CD3+CD56+NKG2C+, CD3+CD56+NKG2C- and CD3+CD56-NKG2C+) from under ten donors had their TCR beta-chain repertoires profiled. Among the eight sequenced donors, only one was HCMV-seronegative, while the other seven were HCMV-seropositive. To restrict sorting to alphabetaTCR-expressing T cells, an anti-gammadeltaTCR antibody was added in several experiments. In six donors, the dominant CD3+CD56+NKG2C+ clonotypes were among the top 10 CD8+ clonotypes and accounted for about 1.0-7.0% of CD8+ T cells. Those dominant clonotypes were again the most abundant among CD3+CD56-NKG2C+ cells in a handful of donors, at roughly 25-65%. Whether the expanded NKG2C-expressing T cell clones were specific for HCMV antigens was left unclear. Randomly selected healthy volunteers, three men and five women, were used as the eight sequenced donors. HCMV-specific IgG was detected in serum with a commercial ELISA kit to determine HCMV serostatus. Ficoll density gradient centrifugation was used to isolate peripheral blood mononuclear cells from blood. CD4+ and CD8+ T cells were isolated from PBMC by magnetic immunoseparation with Miltenyi isolation kits. cDNA synthesis was primed from the TCR beta constant segment, followed by two successive PCR amplification steps. The libraries were sequenced on Illumina HiSeq 2000/2500, MiSeq or NextSeq, producing 2 x 150 bp reads. MIGEC was used to demultiplex reads and group the reads by UMI, and MiTCR was used to assemble and quantify clonotypes. To exclude erroneous sequences, any TCR cDNA sequence not supported by at least two reads was discarded. The tcR package was used for downstream repertoire analysis, and clonotypes were matched between fractions using CDR3 nucleotide sequence together with V segment. VDJmatch was used to annotate antigen specificity against VDJdb, with one amino acid substitution in CDR3 allowed.

This TCR derives from a man aged 50 to 60 who received an inactivated influenza vaccine. Donor details come from another sample of the same person, matched by shared clones. The sample in question was CD8+ T cells sorted from PBMCs, obtained approximately 13 days after vaccination. The sequence is built from TRBV7-9 and TRBJ2-7, with the D gene possibly TRBD1 or TRBD2, each one fitting 5 bases. Here is the DNA: TGTACCAGCAGCGCCGGGACGGCAACCTACGAGCAGTACTTC. It codes for CTSSAGTATYEQYF.